The rows below give T cell receptor delta chains drawn from one sample of a study of human gamma delta and Vdelta1 T cells. Their target antigens are unknown. TCRdb reanalysed the PCR reads with CATT. The sample holds about 6,500 delta-chain clones, about two fifths seen once. Material: Vdelta1 gamma-delta T cells from blood grown in culture (DOT cells). The receptors originated from a human donor in good health. Both conserved end residues are part of each CDR3. The D gene is left open where the match is weak. Rows give clone size only sometimes, using once, few, many, or a class for an expanded clone.

TRDD3 TRDJ1 . TRDV1 CALESSSYSTTGGYAEYTDKLIF TGTGCTCTTGAGTCCTCCTCCTACTCTACTACTGGGGGATACGCTGAGTACACCGATAAACTCATCTTT
TRDD3 TRDJ1 . TRDV1 CALGELPYGGYLKLIF TGTGCTCTTGGGGAACTCCCCTACGGGGGATACCTTAAACTCATCTTT
TRDD3 TRDJ1 . TRDV1 CALGVAFPGGIRWKLIF TGTGCTCTTGGGGTAGCCTTCCCAGGGGGGATACGATGGAAACTCATCTTT
. TRDJ1 . TRDV1 CALGSPRPPVVTDKLIF TGTGCTCTTGGGTCCCCCCGCCCCCCGGTAGTCACCGATAAACTCATCTTT
. TRDJ3 few TRDV1 CALGEESTSPRRGDTRQMFF TGTGCTCTTGGGGAAGAAAGCACTTCCCCCCGTCGCGGGGACACCCGACAGATGTTTTTC
TRDD3 TRDJ1 few TRDV1 CALGELKSSSVYWGIKGTDKLIF TGTGCTCTTGGGGAACTAAAGTCTAGTTCCGTCTACTGGGGGATAAAGGGCACCGATAAACTCATCTTT
TRDD3 TRDJ1 . TRDV1 CALGTGLPVWGIQYTDKLIF TGTGCTCTTGGGACAGGCCTTCCTGTATGGGGGATACAGTACACCGATAAACTCATCTTT
. TRDJ1 . TRDV1 CALGEPRLREIKLIF TGTGCTCTTGGGGAACCCCGACTGAGAGAAATTAAACTCATCTTT
. TRDJ3 . TRDV1 CALGETPTGSSWDTRQMFF TGTGCTCTTGGGGAAACCCCTACGGGAAGCTCCTGGGACACCCGACAGATGTTTTTC
TRDD3 TRDJ1 few TRDV1 CALGELGALPAGDRKLIF TGTGCTCTTGGGGAACTCGGGGCCCTCCCCGCGGGGGATAGGAAACTCATCTTT
. TRDJ1 . TRDV1 CALGTPKGGRAYPYTDKLIF TGTGCTCTTGGGACTCCTAAGGGGGGGAGGGCCTACCCGTACACCGATAAACTCATCTTT
. TRDJ1 . TRDV1 CALGEHSLGDYTDKLIF TGTGCTCTTGGGGAACATTCTTTAGGGGACTACACCGATAAACTCATCTTT
TRDD3 TRDJ1 once TRDV1 CALGELELPPNWGWAYTDKLIF TGTGCGCTTGGGGAACTCGAGCTTCCACCAAACTGGGGATGGGCGTACACCGATAAACTCATCTTT
TRDD3 TRDJ1 . TRDV1 CALGEDLLLLSNWGIVPDKLIF TGTGCTCTTGGGGAAGATCTCCTCCTACTCTCCAACTGGGGGATAGTCCCCGATAAACTCATCTTT
TRDD3 TRDJ1 . TRDV1 CALGEYRTPILGGTWGTDKLIF TGTGCTCTTGGGGAATACCGGACCCCGATACTGGGGGGGACTTGGGGAACCGATAAACTCATCTTT
. TRDJ4 . TRDV1 CALGEFRANVPGERGTRPLIF TGTGCTCTTGGGGAGTTCCGGGCAAATGTACCGGGGGAACGGGGGACCAGACCCCTGATCTTT
. TRDJ4 . TRDV1 CALGLLNAAVVGYRPLIF TGTGCTCTTGGGCTCTTAAACGCTGCGGTTGTGGGATACAGACCCCTGATCTTT
. TRDJ1 . TRDV1 CALGELKGLSKIGGGWTDKLIF TGTGCTCTTGGGGAACTGAAGGGCCTTTCTAAGATTGGGGGTGGATGGACCGATAAACTCATCTTT
TRDD3 TRDJ1 few TRDV1 CALGGHNSYWGIRHTDKLIF TGTGCTCTTGGGGGCCACAATTCCTACTGGGGGATACGCCACACCGATAAACTCATCTTT
TRDD3 TRDJ1 few TRDV1 CALGEVPTSYWGIRSKLIF TGTGCTCTTGGGGAAGTCCCTACTTCGTACTGGGGGATTCGATCTAAACTCATCTTT
. TRDJ1 . TRDV1 CALGGSIRPDKLIF TGTGCTCTTGGGGGCTCGATTAGGCCCGATAAACTCATCTTT
TRDD3 TRDJ1 . TRDV1 CALGDVNFLSQYWGIGTDKLIF TGTGCTCTTGGGGATGTCAACTTCCTAAGCCAGTACTGGGGGATCGGCACCGATAAACTCATCTTT
TRDD3 TRDJ1 . TRDV1 CALGEAPRSLLGDNYTDKLIF TGTGCTCTTGGGGAAGCGCCACGTTCCCTACTGGGGGATAACTACACCGATAAACTCATCTTT
TRDD2 TRDJ1 . TRDV1 CALGEMRFLRGTEAKLIF TGTGCTCTTGGGGAAATGAGGTTCCTACGTGGGACGGAAGCTAAACTCATCTTT
TRDD3 TRDJ1 . TRDV1 CALGEPATNTGGYLDTDKLIF TGTGCTCTTGGGGAACCGGCTACGAACACTGGGGGTTACCTAGACACCGATAAACTCATCTTT
. TRDJ1 . TRDV1 CALGELSRTYTDKLIF TGTGCTCTTGGGGAACTGTCTCGGACGTACACCGATAAACTCATCTTT
TRDD3 TRDJ1 medium-sized TRAV38-2/DV8 CAYREVYFLQNAPRLGTYTDKLIF TGTGCTTATAGGGAGGTCTATTTCCTGCAAAATGCCCCCAGACTGGGGACGTACACCGATAAACTCATCTTT
TRDD3 TRDJ1 . TRDV1 CALGELEGEVFLGVGLGDTLRYTDKLIF TGTGCTCTTGGGGAACTTGAGGGGGAGGTTTTCCTCGGGGTTGGACTGGGGGATACGCTACGCTACACCGATAAACTCATCTTT
TRDD3 TRDJ1 few TRDV1 CALGGGLTGGLTEGRTDKLIF TGTGCTCTTGGGGGAGGGTTAACTGGGGGATTGACAGAAGGTAGAACCGATAAACTCATCTTT
TRDD2 TRDJ1 . TRDV1 CALGDRSFLYDSADKLIF TGTGCTCTTGGGGACCGATCCTTCCTCTACGATAGTGCCGATAAACTCATCTTT
. TRDJ1 once TRDV1 CALGELDASYRVLGSNYHKLIF TGTGCTCTTGGGGAACTAGATGCTTCCTACCGCGTACTGGGGTCGAACTACCATAAACTCATCTTT
TRDD3 TRDJ1 . TRDV1 CALGDLPGTGGYETDKLIF TGTGCTCTTGGGGATCTACCCGGTACTGGGGGATACGAGACCGATAAACTCATCTTT
TRDD2 TRDJ4 medium-sized TRDV1 CALGEGLSYGGDPPLIF TGTGCTCTTGGGGAAGGTCTTTCCTACGGTGGGGACCCACCCCTGATCTTT
. TRDJ1 . TRDV1 CALGELGTASRQKLIF TGTGCTCTTGGGGAACTGGGAACGGCCTCCCGACAAAAACTCATCTTT
. TRDJ1 medium-sized TRDV1 CALGDLPGSYTDKLIF TGTGCTCTTGGGGATCTTCCGGGGTCGTACACCGATAAACTCATCTTT